The T cell receptor (beta chain) described here comes from a study of identifying expanded T cells in peripheral blood. This CDR3 contains 13 residues. V was shortened by 6 bases and J by 6 bases, with 17 bases between the two germline ends. CDR1 and CDR2 from the germline V gene are SQVTM and ANQGSEA. Clones were sequenced by immunoSEQ multiplex PCR, and TCRdb holds only the in-frame ones, with some missing. The sample contains some 80,000 clones, about 87% of which appear only once. This TCR was sampled from a person aged 18-70 years in good health. The sample comprised blood. The J gene is TRBJ1-1, the V gene TRBV29-1; tentative D call: TRBD1 (5 bases). CDR3 region: CSVVRQMVPEAFF. The CDR3 DNA reads as TGCAGCGTGGTAAGACAGATGGTCCCTGAAGCTTTCTTT.